The entry that follows covers one T cell receptor beta chain sequence. This entry belongs to a study of blood T cell repertoires in COVID-19. At the level of the study: Donors in the United States, Italy and Spain gave samples during acute or convalescent COVID-19. T cells, B-cell-depleted T cells, or PBMCs supplied cDNA or gDNA.

Authors' processing steps: Nucleated cell number was recorded as an estimate derived from reference gene primer amplification. Using immunoSEQ multiplex PCR, the repertoire was profiled, and TCRdb retains in-frame clones only, with some absent. V and J calls and clone size are given by that table; D and trimming were obtained from the DNA. This table has approximately 150,000 clones, approximately 87% appearing once. J lost 2 bases, V lost 1 base, and 2 bases had no gene match. Germline CDR1 is LGHNA and CDR2 is YNFKEQ. The CDR3 contains 15 residues. J is TRBJ2-5 and V is TRBV4-2; TRBD2 matches at 9 bases. The clonotype originates from a woman in her fifties or sixties with active or convalescent COVID-19. Input material: peripheral blood. The CDR3 coding sequence is TGTGCCAGCAGCCAAGGGAGCGGGGGGCAAGAGACCCAGTACTTC. Its protein is CASSQGSGGQETQYF.